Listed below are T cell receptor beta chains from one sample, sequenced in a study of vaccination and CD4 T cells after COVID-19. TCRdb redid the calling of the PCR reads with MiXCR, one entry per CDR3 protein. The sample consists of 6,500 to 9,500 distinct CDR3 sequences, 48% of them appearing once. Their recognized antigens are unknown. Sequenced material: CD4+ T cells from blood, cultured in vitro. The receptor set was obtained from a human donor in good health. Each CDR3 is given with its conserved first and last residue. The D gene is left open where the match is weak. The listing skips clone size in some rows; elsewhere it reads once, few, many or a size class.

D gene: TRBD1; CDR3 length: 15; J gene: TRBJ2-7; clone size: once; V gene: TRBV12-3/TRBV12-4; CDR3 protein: CASSLQGQLSYEQYF; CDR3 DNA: TGTGCCAGCAGTCTACAGGGACAGCTCTCCTACGAGCAGTACTTC
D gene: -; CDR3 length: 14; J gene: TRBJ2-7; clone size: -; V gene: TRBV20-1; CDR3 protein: CSAVRMDRFYEQYF; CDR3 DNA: TGCAGTGCCGTACGAATGGACAGATTCTACGAGCAGTACTTC
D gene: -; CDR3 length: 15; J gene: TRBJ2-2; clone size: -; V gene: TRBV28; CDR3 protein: CASSPAGWNTGELFF; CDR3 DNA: TGTGCCAGCAGCCCCGCGGGGTGGAACACCGGGGAGCTGTTTTTT
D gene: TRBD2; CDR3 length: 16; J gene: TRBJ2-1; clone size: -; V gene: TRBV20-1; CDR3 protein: CSAAELAGGPYNEQFF; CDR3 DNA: TGCAGTGCTGCAGAGCTAGCGGGAGGGCCTTACAATGAGCAGTTCTTC
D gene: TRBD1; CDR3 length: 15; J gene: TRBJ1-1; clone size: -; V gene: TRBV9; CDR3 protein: CASSVVGGRGTEAFF; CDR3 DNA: TGTGCCAGCAGCGTAGTGGGTGGCAGGGGGACTGAAGCTTTCTTT
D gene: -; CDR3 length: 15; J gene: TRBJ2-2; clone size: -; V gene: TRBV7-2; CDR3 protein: CASSLVASNTGELFF; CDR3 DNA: TGTGCCAGCAGCTTAGTTGCTTCGAACACCGGGGAGCTGTTTTTT
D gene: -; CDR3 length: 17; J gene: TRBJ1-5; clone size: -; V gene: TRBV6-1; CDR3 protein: CASSEGLRGISNQPQHF; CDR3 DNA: TGTGCCAGCAGTGAAGGATTGAGGGGGATTAGCAATCAGCCCCAGCATTTT
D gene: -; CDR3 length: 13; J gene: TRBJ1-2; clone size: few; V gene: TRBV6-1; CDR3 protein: CASSLDSTYGYTF; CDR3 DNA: TGTGCCAGCAGTCTAGACAGTACCTATGGCTACACCTTC
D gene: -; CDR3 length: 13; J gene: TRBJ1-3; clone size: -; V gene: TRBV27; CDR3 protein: CASSFLSGNTIYF; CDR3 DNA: TGTGCCAGCAGTTTCTTGAGCGGAAACACCATATATTTT
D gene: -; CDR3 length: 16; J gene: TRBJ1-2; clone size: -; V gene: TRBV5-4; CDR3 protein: CASSLGGGALGYGYTF; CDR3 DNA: TGTGCCAGCAGCTTGGGCGGGGGGGCCCTGGGCTATGGCTACACCTTC
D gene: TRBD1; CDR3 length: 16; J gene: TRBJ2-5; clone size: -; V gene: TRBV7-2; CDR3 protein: CASSLRGTGGWGTQYF; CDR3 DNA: TGTGCCAGCAGCTTACGTGGGACAGGGGGCTGGGGGACCCAGTACTTC
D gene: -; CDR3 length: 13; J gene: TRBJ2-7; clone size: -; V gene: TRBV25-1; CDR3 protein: CASSVTGSYEQYF; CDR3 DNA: TGTGCCAGCAGTGTCACTGGCTCCTACGAGCAGTACTTC
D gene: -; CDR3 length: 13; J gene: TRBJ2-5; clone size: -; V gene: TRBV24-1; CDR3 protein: CASLGGRQETQYF; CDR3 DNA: TGTGCCTCCCTGGGGGGCAGGCAAGAGACCCAGTACTTC
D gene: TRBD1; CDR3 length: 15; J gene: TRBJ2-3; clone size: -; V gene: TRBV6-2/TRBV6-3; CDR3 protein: CASSYDRAAVDTQYF; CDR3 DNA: TGTGCCAGCAGTTACGACAGGGCGGCGGTGGATACGCAGTATTTT
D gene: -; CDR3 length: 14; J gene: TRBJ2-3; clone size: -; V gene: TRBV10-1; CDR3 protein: CASSVISPTDTQYF; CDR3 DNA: TGCGCCAGCAGTGTTATTAGTCCCACAGATACGCAGTATTTT
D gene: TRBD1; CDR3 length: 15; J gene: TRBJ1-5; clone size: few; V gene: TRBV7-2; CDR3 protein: CASSLHRGPDQPQHF; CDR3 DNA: TGTGCCAGCAGCTTACACAGGGGGCCTGATCAGCCCCAGCATTTT
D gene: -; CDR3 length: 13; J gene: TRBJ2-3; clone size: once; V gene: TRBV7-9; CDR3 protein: CASSLLVTDTQYF; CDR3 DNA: TGTGCCAGCAGCTTACTAGTTACAGATACGCAGTATTTT
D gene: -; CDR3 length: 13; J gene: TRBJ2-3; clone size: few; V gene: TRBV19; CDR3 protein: CASGWGFPDTQYF; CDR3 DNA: TGTGCCAGTGGCTGGGGTTTCCCAGATACGCAGTATTTT
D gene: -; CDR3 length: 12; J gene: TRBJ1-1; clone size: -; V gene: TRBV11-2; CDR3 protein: CASSLQGMKAFF; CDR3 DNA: TGTGCCAGCAGCTTACAGGGAATGAAAGCTTTCTTT
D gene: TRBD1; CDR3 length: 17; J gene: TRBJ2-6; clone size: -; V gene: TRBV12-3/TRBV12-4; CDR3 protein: CASRPTGAISGANVLTF; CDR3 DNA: TGTGCCAGCAGACCGACAGGGGCGATATCTGGGGCCAACGTCCTGACTTTC
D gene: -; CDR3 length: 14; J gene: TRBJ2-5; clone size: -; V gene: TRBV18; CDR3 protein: CASSRTVNQETQYF; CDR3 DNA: TGTGCCAGCTCACGCACAGTAAATCAAGAGACCCAGTACTTC
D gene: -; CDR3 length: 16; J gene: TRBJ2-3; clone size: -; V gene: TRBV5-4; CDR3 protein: CASSLPGQLLADTQYF; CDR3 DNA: TGTGCCAGCAGCTTGCCGGGACAACTCCTGGCAGATACGCAGTATTTT
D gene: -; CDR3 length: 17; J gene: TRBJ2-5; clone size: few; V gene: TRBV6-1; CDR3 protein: CASRTHNLARGRETQYF; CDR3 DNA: TGTGCCAGCAGGACACATAACTTGGCCCGAGGGAGAGAGACCCAGTACTTC
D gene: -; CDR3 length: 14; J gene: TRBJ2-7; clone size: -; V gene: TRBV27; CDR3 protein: CASSLSTAAYEQYF; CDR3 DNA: TGTGCCAGCAGTTTGTCGACCGCAGCCTACGAGCAGTACTTC
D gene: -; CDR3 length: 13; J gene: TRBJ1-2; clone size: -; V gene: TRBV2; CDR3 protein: CASSVGGDYGYTF; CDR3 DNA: TGTGCCAGCAGTGTGGGAGGGGACTATGGCTACACCTTC
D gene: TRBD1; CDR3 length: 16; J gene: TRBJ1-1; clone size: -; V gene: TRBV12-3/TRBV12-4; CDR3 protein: CASSSGDRAVMTEAFF; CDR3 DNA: TGTGCCAGCAGTTCTGGGGACAGGGCTGTGATGACTGAAGCTTTCTTT
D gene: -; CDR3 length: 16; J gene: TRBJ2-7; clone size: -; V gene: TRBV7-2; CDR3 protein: CASSLGAVQGLGEQYF; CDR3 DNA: TGTGCCAGCAGCTTAGGGGCCGTACAGGGACTTGGGGAGCAGTACTTC
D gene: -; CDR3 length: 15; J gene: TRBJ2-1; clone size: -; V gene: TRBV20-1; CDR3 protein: CSAGGTFGGYNEQFF; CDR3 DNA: TGCAGTGCTGGGGGCACTTTTGGCGGCTACAATGAGCAGTTCTTC
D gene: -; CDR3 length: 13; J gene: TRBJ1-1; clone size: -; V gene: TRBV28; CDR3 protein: CASSPLLGAGAFF; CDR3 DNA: TGTGCCAGCAGTCCGCTTTTGGGGGCCGGAGCTTTCTTT
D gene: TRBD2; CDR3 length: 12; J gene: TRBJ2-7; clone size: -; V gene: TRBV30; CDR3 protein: CARNVPGLAGFF; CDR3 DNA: TGTGCCCGGAACGTCCCGGGACTAGCGGGATTCTTC
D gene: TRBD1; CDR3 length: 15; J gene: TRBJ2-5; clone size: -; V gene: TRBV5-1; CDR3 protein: CASSSLLGGTETQYF; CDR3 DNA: TGCGCCAGCAGCTCGCTGCTAGGGGGCACGGAGACCCAGTACTTC
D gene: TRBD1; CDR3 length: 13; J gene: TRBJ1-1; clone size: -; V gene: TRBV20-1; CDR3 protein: CSAGDRVNTEAFF; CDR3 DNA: TGCAGTGCTGGAGACAGGGTAAACACTGAAGCTTTCTTT
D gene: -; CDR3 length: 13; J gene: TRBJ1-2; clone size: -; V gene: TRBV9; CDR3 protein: CASSVEQGYGYTF; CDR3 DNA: TGTGCCAGCAGCGTGGAGCAGGGCTATGGCTACACCTTC
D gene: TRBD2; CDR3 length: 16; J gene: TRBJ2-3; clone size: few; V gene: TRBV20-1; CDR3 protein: CSASPWASGSKDTQYF; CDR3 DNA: TGCAGTGCTAGTCCGTGGGCTAGCGGGAGCAAAGATACGCAGTATTTT
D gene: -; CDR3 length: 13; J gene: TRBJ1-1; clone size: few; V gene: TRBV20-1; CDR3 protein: CSASVRTYQQAFF; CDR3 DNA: TGCAGTGCTAGCGTTCGGACGTATCAACAAGCTTTCTTT
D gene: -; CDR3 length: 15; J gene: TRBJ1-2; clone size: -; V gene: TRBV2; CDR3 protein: CASSEAERAGMGYTF; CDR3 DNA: TGTGCCAGCAGTGAAGCCGAACGAGCAGGGATGGGCTACACCTTC
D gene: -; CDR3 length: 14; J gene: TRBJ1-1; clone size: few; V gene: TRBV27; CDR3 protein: CASSFWGTNTEAFF; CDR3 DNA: TGTGCCAGCAGTTTTTGGGGAACGAACACTGAAGCTTTCTTT
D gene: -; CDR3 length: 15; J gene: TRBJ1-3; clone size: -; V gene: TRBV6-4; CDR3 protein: CASSDDRSSGNTIYF; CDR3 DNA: TGTGCCAGCAGTGACGACAGGAGCTCTGGAAACACCATATATTTT
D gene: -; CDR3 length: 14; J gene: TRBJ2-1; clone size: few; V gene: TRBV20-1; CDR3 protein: CSANEGALADEQFF; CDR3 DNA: TGCAGTGCTAATGAGGGAGCCCTCGCCGATGAGCAGTTCTTC
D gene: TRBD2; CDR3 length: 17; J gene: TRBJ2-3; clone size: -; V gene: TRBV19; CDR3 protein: CASTRTSGGSAPDTQYF; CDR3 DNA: TGTGCCAGTACCCGGACTAGCGGGGGTTCTGCCCCAGATACGCAGTATTTT
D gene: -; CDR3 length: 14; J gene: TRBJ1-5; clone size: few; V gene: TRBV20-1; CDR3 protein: CSARERTWNQPQHF; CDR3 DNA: TGCAGTGCTAGAGAGCGGACCTGGAATCAGCCCCAGCATTTT
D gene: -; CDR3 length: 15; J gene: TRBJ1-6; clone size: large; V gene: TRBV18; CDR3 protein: CASSPPFSLNSPLHF; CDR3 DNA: TGTGCCAGCTCACCACCCTTCAGCCTAAATTCACCCCTCCACTTT
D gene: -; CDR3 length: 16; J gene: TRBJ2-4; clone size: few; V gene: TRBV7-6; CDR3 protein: CASSLGGHVAKNIQYF; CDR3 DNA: TGTGCCAGCAGCTTGGGGGGGCATGTAGCCAAAAACATTCAGTACTTC
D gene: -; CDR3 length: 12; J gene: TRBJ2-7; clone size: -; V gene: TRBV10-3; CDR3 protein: CAIQGYKDEQYF; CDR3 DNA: TGTGCCATTCAGGGTTATAAGGACGAGCAGTACTTC
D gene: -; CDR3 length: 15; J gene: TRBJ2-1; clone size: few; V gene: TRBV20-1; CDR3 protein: CSATIDASSYNEQFF; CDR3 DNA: TGCAGTGCTACCATTGACGCTTCCTCCTACAATGAGCAGTTCTTC
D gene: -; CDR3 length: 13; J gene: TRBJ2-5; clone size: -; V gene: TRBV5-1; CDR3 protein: CASSSLGIETQYF; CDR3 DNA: TGCGCCAGCAGCTCCTTGGGGATAGAGACCCAGTACTTC
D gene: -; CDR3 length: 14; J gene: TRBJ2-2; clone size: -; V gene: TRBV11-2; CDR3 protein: CASSLGQRTGELFF; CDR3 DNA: TGTGCCAGCAGCCTCGGACAGAGGACGGGGGAGCTGTTTTTT